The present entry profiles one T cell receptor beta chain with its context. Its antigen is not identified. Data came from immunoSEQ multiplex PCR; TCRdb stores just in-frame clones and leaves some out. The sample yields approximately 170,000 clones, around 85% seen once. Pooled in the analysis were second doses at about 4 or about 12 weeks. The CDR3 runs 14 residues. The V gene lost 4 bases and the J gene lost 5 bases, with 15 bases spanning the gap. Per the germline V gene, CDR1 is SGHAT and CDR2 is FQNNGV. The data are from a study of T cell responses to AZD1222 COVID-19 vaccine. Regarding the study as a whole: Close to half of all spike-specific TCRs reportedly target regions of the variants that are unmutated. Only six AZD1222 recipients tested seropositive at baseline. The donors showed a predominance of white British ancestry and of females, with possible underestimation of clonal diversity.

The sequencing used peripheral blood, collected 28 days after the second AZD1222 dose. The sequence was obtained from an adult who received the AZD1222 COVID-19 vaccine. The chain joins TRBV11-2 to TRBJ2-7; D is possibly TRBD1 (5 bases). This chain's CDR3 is CASSSLFTGNEQYF. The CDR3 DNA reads TGTGCCAGCAGCTCCCTATTCACAGGAAACGAGCAGTACTTC.